The entry that follows covers one TCR beta chain sequence. This clonotype was counted at least ten times. It has no known antigen specificity. Base qualities are missing; no much larger clone stands one base away. Ends trimmed: V by 4 bases, J by 0 bases; bases unmatched to a gene: 4. The germline V gene provides CDR1 SGHRS and CDR2 YFSETQ. Including cysteine and phenylalanine, the CDR3 has 16 amino acids. Kept here is only the CDR3 DNA, which spans 48 bases and is read in frame from base 1. Reading the label with the study, this specimen's time point is: longitudinal time-point 3. Libraries from unsorted PBMCs were made from 2 million PBMCs kept in RNAlater at -80 degrees C until RNA extraction. PBMCs were separated from peripheral blood using Ficoll-Hypaque density gradient centrifugation and then cryopreserved in liquid nitrogen. cDNA was synthesized by template-switch 5'RACE using a primer with a 10-nucleotide random unique molecular identifier that tagged each TCR transcript. Over 200 million TCR-beta sequences, covering 15-18 subjects, were produced in each sequencing run. Total RNA was extracted with the RNeasy kit. The KAPA Real-time Library Amplification kit was used to amplify TCR-beta VDJ regions with primers targeting the TCR constant region and the 5'RACE anchor. A first PCR added sample indexes and Illumina adaptors, after which a second PCR increased the library yield. The roughly 650 bp TCR product was size-selected on a 2% E-gel SizeSelection system after Ampure bead purification. Before pooling, library quality was assessed on a Bioanalyzer, concentration was determined with Qubit, and library quantification was performed with the Kapa Library Quantification kit. Libraries were sequenced paired-end 2 x 150 bp on an Illumina HiSeq 2500. To increase sequence diversity, roughly 24-31% phiX was spiked into each library pool. Under the source paper's analysis protocol: The UMI-based MiGEC pipeline processed quality-filtered reads and removed over 85% of raw TCR sequences during error correction. IMGT germline references were used for aligning VDJ genes, and each clonotype was defined as a unique CDR3 amino acid sequence together with its V-J genes. Clonal expansion, Shannon diversity and CDR3 relatedness were evaluated with VDJtools (CalcPairwiseDistances, ClusterSamples), while phylogenetic trees were built in CLCbio workbench. Clones with at least 8 unique UMIs were defined as expanded, with this threshold being based on coefficient-of-variation modelling across technical triplicates. The public reads were reprocessed in TCRdb via fastp at Q25 and MiXCR, keeping in-frame beta chains. Each CDR3 protein appears once, grouped with its most common genes and DNA. The V and J calls and clone size come from TCRdb's table, not from the authors' own analysis. For this sample there are about 48,000 distinct CDR3 sequences; roughly 13% appear just once. Jointly, the top ten make up 9% of the sample.

The data stem from a study of neurological immune-mediated disorders (dated by TCRdb to about 2019). Study-level background: Peripheral blood TCR-beta repertoires from patients with HTLV-I-associated myelopathy (HAM/TSP), patients with multiple sclerosis, and healthy controls were compared in the study using UMI-based sequencing. Longitudinal HAM/TSP donors and healthy donors each had 3 time-points at intervals of about 3-45 months. Of the approximately 66 subjects in the cohort, about 14 were HAM/TSP patients, some 35 were multiple sclerosis patients, and around 20 were healthy controls. The roughly 99 TCR-beta libraries covered PBMC samples along with longitudinal samples, technical triplicates, and paired sorted CD4+ and CD8+ T-cell subsets. Broader findings and caveats from the paper: No identical CDR3 amino acid sequences were shared among expanded clones across subjects, suggesting private TCR-beta repertoires in all groups. TCR clonal expansion was greatest in HAM/TSP patients and smallest in MS patients, who ranked below even healthy controls.

This receptor was identified in a male donor with HTLV-1-associated myelopathy (HAM/TSP). The sample was PBMCs. The sequence is built from TRBV5-1 and TRBJ2-5; TRBD2 lines up with 12 middle nucleotides. The bases read TGCGCCAGCAGCCTTGGACTAGCGGGGTACCAAGAGACCCAGTACTTC. Translated, it gives CASSLGLAGYQETQYF.